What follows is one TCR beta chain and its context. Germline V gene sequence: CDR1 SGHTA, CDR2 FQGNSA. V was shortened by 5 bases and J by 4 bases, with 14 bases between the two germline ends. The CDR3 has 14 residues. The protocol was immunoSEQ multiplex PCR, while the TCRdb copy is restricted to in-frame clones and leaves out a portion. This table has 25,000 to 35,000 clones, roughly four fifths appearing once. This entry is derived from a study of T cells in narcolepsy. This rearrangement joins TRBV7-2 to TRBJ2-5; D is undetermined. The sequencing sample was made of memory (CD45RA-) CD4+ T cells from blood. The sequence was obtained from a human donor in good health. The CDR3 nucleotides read TGTGCCAGCAGCCAAGACGGCTACCGAGAGACCCAGTACTTC. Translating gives CASSQDGYRETQYF.